This passage covers 10 T cell receptor beta chains from one sample sequenced in a study of immune evolution from preneoplasia to lung adenocarcinoma. Sequencing was performed with immunoSEQ multiplex PCR; in TCRdb, only in-frame clones are kept and a portion is missing. Here the sample spans 5,000 to 8,000 clones, 60% to 80% being singletons. Sequenced material: FFPE minimally invasive lung adenocarcinoma tissue. Every receptor here comes from a person in their sixties or seventies with lung adenocarcinoma.

The chain couples TRBV7-2 to TRBJ2-3, with D possibly matching TRBD1 (6 bases). CDR1 is SGHTA, CDR2 FQGNSA, per germline. Trimming took 5 bases from V and 8 from J, leaving 17 bases between them. This CDR3 is built from 14 residues. For the CDR3, the DNA is TGTGCCAGCAGCACGGTTGACAGGTGGGCTACGCAGTATTTT. Translation: CASSTVDRWATQYF.

The chain links TRBV4-2 to TRBJ2-2, with 9 positions matching TRBD1. Germline-derived CDR1 and CDR2 are LGHNA and YNFKEQ. The CDR3 extends over 16 amino acids. With V trimmed by 3 bases and J by 4 bases, 6 bases remained unmatched. The CDR3 loop reads CASSQGDRGFTGELFF. The CDR3 DNA reads TGTGCCAGCAGCCAGGGCGACAGGGGGTTCACCGGGGAGCTGTTTTTT.

The chain combines TRBV28 with TRBJ2-1, with D perhaps matching TRBD2 (6 bases). CDR3 length equals 16 residues. The V end lost 6 bases, the J end lost 1 base, and 16 bases lay between the germline ends. Germline CDR1 reads MDHEN; CDR2 reads SYDVKM. CDR3 DNA sequence: TGTGCCAGCAGCCCCGGAGGGGTCGAGTCCTACAATGAGCAGTTCTTC. Protein: CASSPGGVESYNEQFF.

The chain recombines TRBV5-6 with TRBJ2-1; no clear D gene. The CDR3 spans 16 residues. Germline V gene lookup returns CDR1 SGHDT and CDR2 YYEEEE. Trimming left V 1 base short and J 4 bases short, with 15 bases between. CDR3 in amino acids: CASSLIILLKYNEQFF. The CDR3, as DNA: TGTGCCAGCAGCTTGATCATACTTCTAAAATACAATGAGCAGTTCTTC.

V is TRBV28 and J is TRBJ2-1; TRBD1 agrees at 9 bases. J gave up 7 bases and V 6 bases, and 10 bases lay outside the gene matches. The germline V gene has CDR1 MDHEN and CDR2 SYDVKM. The CDR3 is 15 residues long. CDR3 sequence: CASSTSTGGRNEQFF. The CDR3 nucleotides are TGTGCCAGCAGCACCTCGACAGGGGGGCGGAATGAGCAGTTCTTC.

This clone was observed a single time. The J gene is TRBJ1-2, the V gene TRBV9; TRBD1 is a possible D gene (6 bases). Germline assignment: CDR1 SGDLS and CDR2 YYNGEE. V lost 4 bases and J 1 base, leaving 14 bases between the germline ends. There are 15 residues in the CDR3. This chain's CDR3 is CASSPRDTYNYGYTF. As DNA, the CDR3 is TGTGCCAGCAGCCCTCGGGACACATATAACTATGGCTACACCTTC.

The chain links TRBV15 to TRBJ1-2; 7 bases align to TRBD1. Germline values: CDR1 LNHNV, CDR2 YYDKDF (reference sequence). This CDR3 has 14 residues. Trimming cost V 1 base and J 7 bases; bases outside gene matches: 6. CDR3 sequence: CATSRAEGAVGYTF. For the CDR3, the DNA is TGTGCCACCAGCAGAGCGGAGGGGGCGGTTGGCTACACCTTC. Looking up the rest from reference TRBV15 and TRBJ1-2 gives the full variable domain: DAMVIQNPRYQVTQFGKPVTLSCSQTLNHNVMYWYQQKSSQAPKLLFHYYDKDFNNEADTPDNFQSRRPNTSFCFLDIRSPGLGDTAMYLCATSRAEGAVGYTFGSGTRLTVV.

J is TRBJ2-1 and V is TRBV6-5; D unresolved. The CDR3 is made up of 12 amino acids. With 5 bases removed from V and 2 bases from J, the gap between germline ends came to 4 bases. The germline gives CDR1 MNHEY, CDR2 SVGAGI. CDR3 bases: TGTGCCAGCAGTCACCCCTACAATGAGCAGTTCTTC. Its translation is CASSHPYNEQFF.

The chain employs TRBV6-5 and TRBJ2-7, with 8 bases matching TRBD1. Germline V lookup: CDR1 MNHEY, CDR2 SVGAGI. The CDR3 is made up of 14 amino acids. V shed 2 bases and J 5 bases; nucleotides not matched to a gene: 5. CDR3 amino acids: CASSYADRGHEQYF. The CDR3 DNA follows: TGTGCCAGCAGTTACGCCGACAGGGGCCACGAGCAGTACTTC.

This clone was detected once. The chain recombines TRBV12-5 with TRBJ2-2; the match to TRBD2 covers 11 bases. The V and J ends lost 2 bases and 10 bases, in that order; junction bases with no gene match: 18. The CDR3 runs 19 residues. The V gene's germline CDR1 is LGHNT and CDR2 FRNRAP. The CDR3 region is CASGLSFILAGGPPTELFF. The CDR3 region has the DNA TGTGCTAGTGGTTTGTCATTCATTTTAGCGGGGGGGCCTCCGACGGAGCTGTTTTTT.